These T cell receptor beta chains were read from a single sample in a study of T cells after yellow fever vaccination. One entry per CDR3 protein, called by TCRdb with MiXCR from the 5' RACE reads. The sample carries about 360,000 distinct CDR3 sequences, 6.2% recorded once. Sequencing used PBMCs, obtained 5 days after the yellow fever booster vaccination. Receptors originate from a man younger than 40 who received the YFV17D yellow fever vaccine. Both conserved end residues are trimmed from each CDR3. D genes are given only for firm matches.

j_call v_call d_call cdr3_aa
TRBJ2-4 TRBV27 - ASSLVAGQGIQY
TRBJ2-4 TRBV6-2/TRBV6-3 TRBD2 ASTGGFMENIQY
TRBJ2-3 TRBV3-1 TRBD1 ASSQGTGAGTDTQY
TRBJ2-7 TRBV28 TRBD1 ASSLSTTGGEDYEQY
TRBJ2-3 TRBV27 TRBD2 ASSGTSGHTDTQY
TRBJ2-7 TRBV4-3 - ASSQGSDYEQY
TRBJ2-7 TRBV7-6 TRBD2 ASSPSLLAGGHEQY
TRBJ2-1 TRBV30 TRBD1 AWTGAGTGLYNEQF
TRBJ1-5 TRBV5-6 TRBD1 ASSIRRTGWNQPQH
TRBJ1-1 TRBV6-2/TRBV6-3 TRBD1 ASSFRPQGTRNTEAF
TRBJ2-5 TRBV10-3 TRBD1 AISRDREETQY
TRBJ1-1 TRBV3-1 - ASNLRGGDTEAF
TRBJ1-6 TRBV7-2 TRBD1 ASSLTPTGGVSSPLH
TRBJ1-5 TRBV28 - ASTYPLPQGSPRLSNQPQH
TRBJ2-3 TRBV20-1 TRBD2 SARGLGISTDTQY
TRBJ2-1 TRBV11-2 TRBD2 ASSLDKGLPRQEQF
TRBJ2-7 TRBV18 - ASSSDRRAYEQY
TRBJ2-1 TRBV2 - ASSEARGGWQF
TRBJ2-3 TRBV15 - ATSRGFVGFDTDTQY
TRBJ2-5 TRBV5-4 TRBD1 ASSSGTGEIETQY
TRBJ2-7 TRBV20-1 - SASRPSAPYEQY
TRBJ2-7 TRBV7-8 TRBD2 ASSLVPSGVSYEQY
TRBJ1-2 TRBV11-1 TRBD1 ASSYTDRGYGYT
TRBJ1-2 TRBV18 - ASSDGTNYGYT
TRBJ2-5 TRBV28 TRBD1 ASRPSPGQGKETQY
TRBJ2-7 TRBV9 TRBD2 ASSVGRTSDFYEQY
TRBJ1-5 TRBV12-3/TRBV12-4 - ASSFRDSNQPQH
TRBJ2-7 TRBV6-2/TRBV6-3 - ASSYSAGNYEQY
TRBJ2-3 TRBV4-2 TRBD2 ASSQDWTGGPEDTQY
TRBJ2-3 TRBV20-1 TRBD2 SASPLKSGRDTQY
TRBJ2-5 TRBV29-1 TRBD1 SVEKGAHH
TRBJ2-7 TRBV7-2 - ASSAHGAVYEQY
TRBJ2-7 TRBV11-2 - ASSLGSGFLQSYEQY
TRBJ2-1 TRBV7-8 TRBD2 ASSFIVLAGVRNEQF
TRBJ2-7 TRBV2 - ACHPGGGQIYEQY
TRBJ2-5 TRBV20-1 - SAPTGWYQETQY
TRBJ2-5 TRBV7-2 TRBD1 ASSSPGGTGVETQY
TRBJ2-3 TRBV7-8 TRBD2 ASSLAYRTSGTDTQY
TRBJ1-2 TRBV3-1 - ASSQNFNYGYT
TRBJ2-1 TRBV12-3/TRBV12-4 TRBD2 ASSRTSDPWNEQF
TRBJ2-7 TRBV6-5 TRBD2 ASRRGGSPPYEQY
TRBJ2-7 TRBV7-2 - ASSLAPTDYEQY
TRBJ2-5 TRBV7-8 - ASSLNRGRETQY
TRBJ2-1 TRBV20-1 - SASGVNEQF
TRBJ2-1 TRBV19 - ASSIIPSEQF
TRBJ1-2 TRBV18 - ASSPIDGSGEGYT
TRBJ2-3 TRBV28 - ASSFSGSDTQY
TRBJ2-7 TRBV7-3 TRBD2 ASSLASGTPYEQY
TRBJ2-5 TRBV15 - ATSRGSYQETQY
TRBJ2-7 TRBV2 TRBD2 ASSRLAEVDYEQY
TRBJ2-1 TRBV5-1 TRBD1 ASGGRKGTGGNEQF